The sequence of this TCR beta chain was determined in a study of T cell clusters in autoimmune cytopenias. The CDR3 contains 15 residues. Germline V gives CDR1 KGHSH, CDR2 LQKENI. TRB rearrangements were amplified by touch-down multiplex PCR with mixed TRB-A/B primers. No DNA is given; TCRdb re-called the multiplex PCR reads and lists each CDR3 protein once. Here the sample table reports a few thousand distinct CDR3 sequences. Tens of thousands of genome equivalents of blood DNA were amplified for TRB. These sequences were also reported in another study, on T cell repertoires in aging, cancer and after chemotherapy. That work contributes: About 8.8 million TCR reads were in the whole dataset. In healthy donors, age-related TCR diversity loss mainly reflected lost richness.

This chain uses TRBV18 with TRBJ2-1; TCRdb picks TRBD1, but there is no DNA to check that call. Sequencing used peripheral blood. The TCR was taken from a human donor in good health. CDR3 sequence reads: CASSPPGQTYNEQFF. Combining the CDR3 with reference TRBV18 and TRBJ2-1 gives the whole variable domain NAGVMQNPRHLVRRRGQEARLRCSPMKGHSHVYWYRQLPEEGLKFMVYLQKENIIDESGMPKERFSAEFPKEGPSILRIQQVVRGDSAAYFCASSPPGQTYNEQFFGPGTRLTVL.